These T cell receptor beta chains were read from a single sample in a study of blood T cell repertoires in COVID-19. Sequenced by immunoSEQ multiplex PCR; TCRdb stores in-frame clones only, minus some. The sample holds about 120,000 clones; 65% to 90% are singletons and the top ten take approximately 6.6%. Sequencing used peripheral blood. These receptors were obtained from a man at least 80 years old with active or convalescent COVID-19. Each CDR3 is given with its conserved first and last residue. A D gene is named only where the DNA matches it firmly. Not all rows give a size; the values are once, few, many and, for expanded clones, a class.

D	size	J	V	DNA	CDR3
TRBD1	-	TRBJ2-5	TRBV18	TGTGCCAGCTCACCGGACAGGGGGCCACGAGAGACCCAGTACTTC	CASSPDRGPRETQYF
-	-	TRBJ1-6	TRBV10-2	TGCGCCAGCAGTGAGTCGTCCCAGTCTAATTCACCCCTCCACTTT	CASSESSQSNSPLHF
-	-	TRBJ1-2	TRBV10-3	TGTGCCATCAGGGGCCAAGGCAGCTATGGCTACACCTTC	CAIRGQGSYGYTF
-	-	TRBJ1-6	TRBV5-5	TGTGCCAGCAGCCCCAAATGGAGCTCCTATAATTCACCCCTCCACTTT	CASSPKWSSYNSPLHF
-	-	TRBJ1-2	TRBV3-1/TRBV3-2	TGTGCCAGCAGCCAAGAGGCAGGGGCTGGCTATGGCTACACCTTC	CASSQEAGAGYGYTF
-	-	TRBJ1-2	TRBV18	TGTGCCAGCTCACCACTCTCCCAGGGTTCAGGCTACACCTTC	CASSPLSQGSGYTF
TRBD2	-	TRBJ2-3	TRBV5-1	TGCGCCAGCAGCGAGCGGGAGTCCGTTTGGAGCACAGATACGCAGTATTTT	CASSERESVWSTDTQYF
-	-	TRBJ2-2	TRBV4-3	TGCGCCAGCAGCCAAGATTTACTTTCCTCGGGCGGGGAGCTGTTTTTT	CASSQDLLSSGGELFF
TRBD1	-	TRBJ1-4	TRBV6-6	TGTGCCAGCAGCGGACAGGGTGTTAATGAAAAACTGTTTTTT	CASSGQGVNEKLFF
-	-	TRBJ1-2	TRBV19	TGTGCCAGTAGTATTTTTGGGCGGACTACTAACTATGGCTACACCTTC	CASSIFGRTTNYGYTF
-	-	TRBJ1-2	TRBV18	TGTGCCAGCTCACCACCGAACAGTAACTATGGCTACACCTTC	CASSPPNSNYGYTF
TRBD1	-	TRBJ1-1	TRBV3-1/TRBV3-2	TGTGCCAGCAGCCAGATAGGGACAGGGACTGAAGCTTTCTTT	CASSQIGTGTEAFF
-	-	TRBJ2-3	TRBV7-9	TGTGCCAGCAGCCTAGCTCGGTTTGGAAGAGGAGATACGCAGTATTTT	CASSLARFGRGDTQYF
TRBD1	-	TRBJ2-4	TRBV10-3	TGTGCCATCAGTGGGGGACAGCGGGCCAAAAACATTCAGTACTTC	CAISGGQRAKNIQYF
-	-	TRBJ2-3	TRBV3-1/TRBV3-2	TGTGCCAGCAGCCTAAACACAGATACGCAGTATTTT	CASSLNTDTQYF
-	-	TRBJ2-5	TRBV27	TGTGCCAGCAGTCTATCTAGAGCAGAGACCCAGTACTTC	CASSLSRAETQYF
-	-	TRBJ2-3	TRBV7-9	TGTGCCAGCAGCTTAGCGGGCGTACGCACAGATACGCAGTATTTT	CASSLAGVRTDTQYF
-	-	TRBJ1-5	TRBV10-3	TGTGCCATCAGCATACAGGGAAATCAGCCCCAGCATTTT	CAISIQGNQPQHF
TRBD1	-	TRBJ2-1	TRBV19	TGTGCCAGTAGTATGAGGGGACAGGGGGCGAATGAGCAGTTCTTC	CASSMRGQGANEQFF
-	-	TRBJ1-3	TRBV15	TGTGCCACCAGCAGAGAGGTGCGTGGCGGCACCATATATTTT	CATSREVRGGTIYF
TRBD2	-	TRBJ2-7	TRBV3-1/TRBV3-2	TGTGCCAGCAGCCCCCCCCCTAGCGGGAGGGCCGGGAACGAGCAGTACTTC	CASSPPPSGRAGNEQYF
-	-	TRBJ2-5	TRBV15	TGTGCCACCAGCGGAGCTTTACAAGAGACCCAGTACTTC	CATSGALQETQYF
TRBD1	-	TRBJ1-6	TRBV20-1	TGCAGTGCTAGTACGGGACAGGGGGCGTTTGGTTCACCCCTCCACTTT	CSASTGQGAFGSPLHF
TRBD1	few	TRBJ2-7	TRBV19	TGTGCCAGTAGTACCGGGACAGGGAGTTCCTACGAGCAGTACTTC	CASSTGTGSSYEQYF
-	-	TRBJ1-2	TRBV6-5	TGTGCCAGCAGTTACGGCCAGGAGGCGGAAGGCTACACCTTC	CASSYGQEAEGYTF
TRBD2	-	TRBJ2-1	TRBV11-2	TGTGCCAGCAGCTTGCTGGGGACTAGCGGCTACAATGAGCAGTTCTTC	CASSLLGTSGYNEQFF
-	once	TRBJ2-4	TRBV28	TGTGCCAGCTCTATGGGGCAGGAACCAAACATTCAGTACTTC	CASSMGQEPNIQYF
-	-	TRBJ1-1	TRBV24-1	TGTGCCACCAGTGATTTGAGGGGAAGGGAAGCTTTCTTT	CATSDLRGREAFF
-	-	TRBJ1-2	TRBV5-6	TGTGCCAGCAGCTTGGGGACAGAAGATGGCTACACCTTC	CASSLGTEDGYTF
-	-	TRBJ2-7	TRBV21-1	TGTGCCAGCAGCAAATCAGCGCGGGAGGGCTCCTACGAGCAGTACTTC	CASSKSAREGSYEQYF
TRBD2	-	TRBJ2-3	TRBV4-1	TGCGCCAGCAGCCCTTCCCCCGGGACTAGCGGGACAGATACGCAGTATTTT	CASSPSPGTSGTDTQYF
-	-	TRBJ1-3	TRBV7-2	TGTGCCAGCAAGACAGCTGGCTCTGGAAACACCATATATTTT	CASKTAGSGNTIYF
-	-	TRBJ2-7	TRBV19	TGTGCCAGTAGTGAGGCCCCCCGGGTCGAGCAGTACTTC	CASSEAPRVEQYF
TRBD2	few	TRBJ2-7	TRBV19	TGTGCCAGTAGTGCCCAGACTAGCGGGGGCTACTACGAGCAGTACTTC	CASSAQTSGGYYEQYF
TRBD1	-	TRBJ2-5	TRBV7-2	TGTGCCAGCAGCGAAACAGGGGGCGCGTGGCAAGAGACCCAGTACTTC	CASSETGGAWQETQYF
TRBD2	few	TRBJ2-7	TRBV5-1	TGCGCCAGCAGCTTGATAGCGGGGGAATCCTACGAGCAGTACTTC	CASSLIAGESYEQYF
-	-	TRBJ2-5	TRBV7-2	TGTGCCAGCAGCTTAGTGAGCAGGGAGACCCAGTACTTC	CASSLVSRETQYF
TRBD1	-	TRBJ2-1	TRBV5-1	TGCGCCAGCAGCTTGGAGAGACAGGGTGTCAATGAGCAGTTCTTC	CASSLERQGVNEQFF
-	-	TRBJ1-2	TRBV29-1	TGCAGCGTTGAAGAATCCGGGGACTATGGCTACACCTTC	CSVEESGDYGYTF
-	-	TRBJ1-1	TRBV7-3	TGTGCCAGCAGCTCCCTCGGTTCTGAAGCTTTCTTT	CASSSLGSEAFF
TRBD2	-	TRBJ2-5	TRBV7-3	TGTGCCAGCAGCAAGGGACTAGCGGGAGGGCAAGAGACCCAGTACTTC	CASSKGLAGGQETQYF
-	few	TRBJ1-2	TRBV2	TGTGCCAGCAGTGTTCAGAACTATGGCTACACCTTC	CASSVQNYGYTF
-	-	TRBJ1-2	TRBV10-3	TGTGCCATCAGTGAGTCTGGCAACTATGGCTACACCTTC	CAISESGNYGYTF
TRBD1	many	TRBJ1-2	TRBV6-6	TGTGCCAGCAGTCGGACAGGGGGAAGGTCTGGTGGCTACACCTTC	CASSRTGGRSGGYTF
TRBD1	-	TRBJ1-2	TRBV7-8	TGTGCCAGCAGCTTAGGAGGGGGCGGAGATGGCTACACCTTC	CASSLGGGGDGYTF
TRBD2	-	TRBJ2-7	TRBV19	TGTGCCAGTAGTAGCGGCGGGGGACCCTACGAGCAGTACTTC	CASSSGGGPYEQYF
-	-	TRBJ2-5	TRBV6-2/TRBV6-3	TGTGCCAGCAGTTTGGAGGCCCAAGAGACCCAGTACTTC	CASSLEAQETQYF